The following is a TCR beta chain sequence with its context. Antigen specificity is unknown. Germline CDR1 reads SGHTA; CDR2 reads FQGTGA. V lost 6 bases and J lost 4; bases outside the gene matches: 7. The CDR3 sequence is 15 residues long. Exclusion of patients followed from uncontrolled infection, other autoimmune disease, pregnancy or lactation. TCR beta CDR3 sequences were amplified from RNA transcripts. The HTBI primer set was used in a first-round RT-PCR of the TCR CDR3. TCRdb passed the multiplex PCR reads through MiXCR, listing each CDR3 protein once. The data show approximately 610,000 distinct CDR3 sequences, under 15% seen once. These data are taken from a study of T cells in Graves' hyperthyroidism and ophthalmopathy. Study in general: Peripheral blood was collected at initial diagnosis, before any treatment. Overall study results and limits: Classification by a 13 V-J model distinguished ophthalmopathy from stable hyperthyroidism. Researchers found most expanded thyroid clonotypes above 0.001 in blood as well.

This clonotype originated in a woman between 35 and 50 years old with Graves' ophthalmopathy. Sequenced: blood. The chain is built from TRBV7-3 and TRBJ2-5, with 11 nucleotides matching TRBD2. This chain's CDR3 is CASRTLAGGPETQYF. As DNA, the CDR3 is TGTGCCAGCAGGACCCTAGCGGGAGGCCCAGAGACCCAGTACTTC.